The clone carrying this T cell receptor beta chain was detected a few times. This specimen belongs to a study of T-cell reconstitution after alpha-beta-depleted transplantation in children. Germline lookup yields CDR1 MNHEY and CDR2 SVGEGT. The junction had 10 bases not matched to a gene; V was cut back by 6 bases and J by 5 bases. The CDR3 runs to 16 residues. Researchers prepared the TCRbeta library using unique molecular identifiers, the study reports. TCRdb re-derived calls from the PCR reads in MiXCR, one entry per CDR3 protein. Here the sample spans under 450,000 distinct CDR3 sequences, roughly 15% being singletons.

The chain is built from TRBV6-2 or TRBV6-3 and TRBJ2-3; TRBD1 matches 11 bases. The receptor comes from a boy under two years old who had a stem cell transplant for Wiskott-Aldrich syndrome, so the T cells may come from the graft donor. The sequencing used PBMCs, mostly from graft donor cells, collected 360 days after TCRalphabeta/CD19-depleted stem cell transplant. CDR3 region: CASRPKDRGQGDTQYF. CDR3 bases: TGTGCCAGCAGACCCAAGGACAGGGGGCAAGGAGATACGCAGTATTTT.